This record concerns one T cell receptor beta chain sequence. These data originate in a study of blood T cell repertoires in COVID-19. The CDR3 sequence is 12 residues long. In germline, CDR1 is DFQATT, CDR2 SNEGSKA (reference sequence). V was clipped by 3 bases and J by 14 bases, with 19 bases between them. Some clones are missing from TCRdb's copy, which holds only in-frame ones; the method was immunoSEQ multiplex PCR. The repertoire holds more than 400,000 clones, less than 95% seen once, with 0.6% to 0.7% in the top ten. Donors in Cohort 3 counted as recovered after two negative PCRs, clearance, or symptom resolution.

The chain links TRBV20-1 to TRBJ1-2; D unclear. The sample consisted of PBMCs or T cells enriched from blood (not recorded which). This clonotype originated in a man in his late teens or twenties who had recovered from COVID-19. CDR3 in amino acids: CSASSFGGLGTF. CDR3 sequence (DNA): TGCAGTGCTAGTTCTTTCGGAGGGCTCGGAACCTTC.